This T cell receptor (beta chain) appears in the sequencing data of a study of response to subunit inactivated influenza vaccine. Whole-study findings and limits: Seasonal influenza vaccination, on each occasion, was suggested by the authors to recruit few new T cells.

Comments on this clonotype: Its antigen is not identified.

TCRdb reprocessed the RT-PCR reads via MiXCR and lists one record per CDR3 protein. The table lists about 480,000 distinct CDR3 sequences, under 15% of them singletons. V lost 3 bases and J lost 1, with 15 bases in between. This CDR3 has 16 amino acids. The chain links TRBV12-3 or TRBV12-4 to TRBJ2-5; maybe TRBD1 (5 bases). The source was PBMCs from blood, collected about 6 weeks after vaccination. The clonotype was recovered from a man in his fifties who received an inactivated influenza vaccine. CDR3 region: CASSFSVQGVQETQYF. In DNA form, the CDR3 reads TGTGCCAGCAGTTTCTCGGTCCAGGGTGTCCAAGAGACCCAGTACTTC.